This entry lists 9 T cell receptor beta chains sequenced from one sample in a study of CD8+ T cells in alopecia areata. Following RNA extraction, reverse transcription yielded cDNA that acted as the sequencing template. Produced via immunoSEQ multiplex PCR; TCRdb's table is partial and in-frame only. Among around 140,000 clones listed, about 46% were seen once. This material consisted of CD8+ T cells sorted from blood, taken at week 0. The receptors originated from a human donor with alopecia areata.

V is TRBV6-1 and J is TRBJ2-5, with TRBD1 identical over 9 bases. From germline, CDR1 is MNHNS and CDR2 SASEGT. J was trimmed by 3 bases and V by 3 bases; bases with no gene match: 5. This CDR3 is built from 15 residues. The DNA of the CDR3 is TGTGCCAGCAGTGACATTCGGACAGGGGAAGAGACCCAGTACTTC. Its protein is CASSDIRTGEETQYF.

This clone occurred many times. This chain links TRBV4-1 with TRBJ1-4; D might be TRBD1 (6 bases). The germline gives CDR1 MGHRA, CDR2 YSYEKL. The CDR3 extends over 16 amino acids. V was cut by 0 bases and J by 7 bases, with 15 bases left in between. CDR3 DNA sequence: TGCGCCAGCAGCCAAGAAGAAGGACAGAGGCGTGAAAAACTGTTTTTT. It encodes CASSQEEGQRREKLFF.

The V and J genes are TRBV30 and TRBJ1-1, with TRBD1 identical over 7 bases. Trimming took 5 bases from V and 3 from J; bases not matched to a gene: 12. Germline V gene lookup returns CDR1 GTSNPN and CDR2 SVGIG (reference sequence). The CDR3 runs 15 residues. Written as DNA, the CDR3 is TGTGCCTGGGAACTTCGGACAGGCCTATACACTGAAGCTTTCTTT. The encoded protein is CAWELRTGLYTEAFF.

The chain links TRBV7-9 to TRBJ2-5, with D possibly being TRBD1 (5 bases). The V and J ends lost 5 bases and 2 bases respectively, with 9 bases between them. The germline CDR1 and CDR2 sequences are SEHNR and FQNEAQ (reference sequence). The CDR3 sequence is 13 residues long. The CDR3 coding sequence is TGTGCCAGCAGCCCTACAGGTCAAGAGACCCAGTACTTC. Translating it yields CASSPTGQETQYF.

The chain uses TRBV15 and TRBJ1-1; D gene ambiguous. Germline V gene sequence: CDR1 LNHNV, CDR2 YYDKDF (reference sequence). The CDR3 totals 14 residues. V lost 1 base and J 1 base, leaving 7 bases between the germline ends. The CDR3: CATSRATGNTEAFF. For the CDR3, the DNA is TGTGCCACCAGCAGAGCGACTGGGAACACTGAAGCTTTCTTT.

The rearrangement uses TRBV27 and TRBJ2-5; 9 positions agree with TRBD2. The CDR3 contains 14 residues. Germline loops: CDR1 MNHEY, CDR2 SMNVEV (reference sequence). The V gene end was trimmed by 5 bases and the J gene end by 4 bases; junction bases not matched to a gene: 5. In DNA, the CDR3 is TGTGCCAGCAGTCAAGTAGCGGGGGTAGAGACCCAGTACTTC. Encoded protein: CASSQVAGVETQYF.

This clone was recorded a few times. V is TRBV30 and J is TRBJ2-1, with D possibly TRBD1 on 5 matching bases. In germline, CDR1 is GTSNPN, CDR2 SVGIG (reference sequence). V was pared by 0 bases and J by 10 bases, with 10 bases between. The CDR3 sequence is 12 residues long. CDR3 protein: CAWSVQVEEQFF. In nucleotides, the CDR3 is TGTGCCTGGAGTGTACAGGTGGAGGAGCAGTTCTTC.

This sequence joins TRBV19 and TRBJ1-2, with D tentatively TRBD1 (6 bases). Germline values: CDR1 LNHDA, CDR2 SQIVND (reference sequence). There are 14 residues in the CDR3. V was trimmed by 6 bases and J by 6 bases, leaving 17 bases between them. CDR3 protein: CASRFGGQENGYTF. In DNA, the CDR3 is TGTGCCAGTAGGTTCGGGGGGCAGGAGAATGGCTACACCTTC. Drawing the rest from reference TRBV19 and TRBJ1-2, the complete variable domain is DGGITQSPKYLFRKEGQNVTLSCEQNLNHDAMYWYRQDPGQGLRLIYYSQIVNDFQKGDIAEGYSVSREKKESFPLTVTSAQKNPTAFYLCASRFGGQENGYTFGSGTRLTVV.

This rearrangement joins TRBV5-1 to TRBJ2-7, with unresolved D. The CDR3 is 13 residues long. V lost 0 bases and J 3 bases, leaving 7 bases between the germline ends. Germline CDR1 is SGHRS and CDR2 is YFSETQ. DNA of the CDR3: TGCGCCAGCAGCTTGGATCCGTTCTACGAGCAGTACTTC. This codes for CASSLDPFYEQYF. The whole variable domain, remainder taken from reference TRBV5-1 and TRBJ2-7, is KAGVTQTPRYLIKTRGQQVTLSCSPISGHRSVSWYQQTPGQGLQFLFEYFSETQRNKGNFPGRFSGRQFSNSRSEMNVSTLELGDSALYLCASSLDPFYEQYFGPGTRLTVT.